This TCR beta chain was found in a study of blood T cell repertoires in COVID-19. V was trimmed by 3 bases and J by 4 bases, leaving 15 bases between them. CDR3 length: 15 amino acids. Germline values: CDR1 LGHDT, CDR2 YNNKEL (reference sequence). Some clones are missing from TCRdb's copy, which holds only in-frame ones; the method was immunoSEQ multiplex PCR. The sample lists nearly 110,000 clones, roughly nine tenths occurring once. The V gene is TRBV3-1 (or the pseudogene TRBV3-2), the J gene TRBJ1-2; maybe TRBD1 (6 bases). The clonotype originates from a man in his forties with active or convalescent COVID-19. Sequencing was carried out using peripheral blood. This CDR3 is CASSHGTTWGYGYTF. The CDR3 nucleotides read TGTGCCAGCAGCCATGGGACAACTTGGGGCTATGGCTACACCTTC.